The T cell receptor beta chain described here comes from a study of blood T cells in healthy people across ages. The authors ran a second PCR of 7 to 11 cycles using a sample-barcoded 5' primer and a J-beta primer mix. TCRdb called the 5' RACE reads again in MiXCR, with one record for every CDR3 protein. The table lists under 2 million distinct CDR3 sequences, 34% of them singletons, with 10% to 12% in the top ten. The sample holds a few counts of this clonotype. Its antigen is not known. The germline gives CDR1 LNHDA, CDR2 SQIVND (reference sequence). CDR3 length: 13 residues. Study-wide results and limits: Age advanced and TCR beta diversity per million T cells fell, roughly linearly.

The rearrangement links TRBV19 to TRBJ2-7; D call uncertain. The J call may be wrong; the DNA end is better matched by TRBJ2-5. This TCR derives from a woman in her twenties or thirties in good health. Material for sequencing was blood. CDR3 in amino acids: CAIAKSKLETQYF. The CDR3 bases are TGTGCCATCGCAAAGTCCAAATTGGAGACCCAGTACTTC.